This TCR beta chain was profiled in a study of blood T cell repertoires in COVID-19. Measured with immunoSEQ multiplex PCR; TCRdb has only the in-frame clones, and not every one. Among 290,000 or so clones listed, around 90% were seen once. V gave up 0 bases and J gave up 0 bases; unmatched junction bases: 7. The germline V gene encodes CDR1 LNHDA and CDR2 SQIVND (reference sequence). The CDR3 length is 19 residues. The V and J genes are TRBV19 and TRBJ2-6; 8 bases fit TRBD2. The TCR originated in a young woman with acute COVID-19. Sequenced: PBMCs or T cells enriched from blood (not recorded which). The CDR3 DNA reads TGTGCCAGTAGTATAGACGGGCTAGCGGGCAGCTCTGGGGCCAACGTCCTGACTTTC. This gives the protein CASSIDGLAGSSGANVLTF.